Following are 10 T cell receptor beta chains from one sample sequenced in a study of T cells after yellow fever vaccination. TCRdb analysed the 5' RACE reads with MiXCR anew, one entry per CDR3 protein. The table shows some 48,000 distinct CDR3 sequences, with about 6.3% occurring only once. This specimen was PBMCs, either bulk or a sorted T-cell subset (CD4+, CD8+, memory, or dextramer-sorted; not recorded which), taken 45 days after the yellow fever booster vaccination. These receptors were collected from a young man who received the YFV17D yellow fever vaccine.

The table lists this clonotype with many counts. The V call is TRBV7-2, the J call TRBJ2-1, with 14 nucleotides matching TRBD2. V was pared by 5 bases and J by 9 bases, with 9 bases of the junction left unmatched. CDR3 length: 16 residues. The V gene's germline CDR1 is SGHTA and CDR2 FQGNSA. The chain's CDR3 is CASSTTTSGRATEQFF. CDR3 nucleotides: TGTGCCAGCAGCACGACGACTAGCGGGAGGGCCACTGAGCAGTTCTTC.

This clonotype came up a few times. CDR3 bases: TGTGCCACCCGTCCGGGACAGAACACCGGGGAGCTGTTTTTT. It codes for CATRPGQNTGELFF. The genes are TRBV10-3 and TRBJ2-2; tentatively, D is TRBD1 (6 bases). CDR1 is ENHRY, CDR2 SYGVKD, per germline. The CDR3 totals 14 residues. V lost 10 bases and J lost 1, with 13 bases in between.

The rearrangement uses TRBV3-1 and TRBJ1-1, with no clear D. This CDR3 has 15 residues. V lost 8 bases and J lost 3, with 19 bases in between. The germline V gene encodes CDR1 LGHDT and CDR2 YNNKEL (reference sequence). The CDR3 is CASCPFAGTYTEAFF. The DNA of the CDR3 is TGTGCCAGCTGCCCCTTCGCTGGTACATACACTGAAGCTTTCTTT.

This clonotype has at least ten counts. CDR3 nucleotide sequence: TGTGCCAGCAAACCAGGGACAACTAATCAAGAGACCCAGTACTTC. Its translation: CASKPGTTNQETQYF. The chain couples TRBV27 to TRBJ2-5, with D possibly TRBD1 on 6 matching bases. Germline-derived CDR1 and CDR2 are MNHEY and SMNVEV (reference sequence). V was trimmed by 7 bases and J by 2 bases, leaving 17 bases between them. The CDR3 length is 15 residues.

This clonotype was picked up many times. The chain couples TRBV20-1 to TRBJ2-7; D ambiguous. V lost 2 bases, J lost 6 bases, and 8 bases lay in between. From germline, CDR1 is DFQATT and CDR2 SNEGSKA (reference sequence). The CDR3 spans 11 residues. The CDR3 reads CSARSDREQYF. In DNA, the CDR3 is TGCAGTGCTAGATCGGACCGCGAGCAGTACTTC.

In this sample, this clonotype turned up many times. The chain joins TRBV6-5 to TRBJ2-1; TRBD1 matches 11 bases. This CDR3 has 17 residues. Germline assignment: CDR1 MNHEY and CDR2 SVGAGI. The ends lost 6 bases at V and 8 bases at J; junction bases unmatched: 15. CDR3 coding DNA: TGTGCCAGCAGCCGCCGAAGTCCGGGACAGGGGGTCTATGAGCAGTTCTTC. It is translated as CASSRRSPGQGVYEQFF.

The table lists this clonotype with many counts. The rearrangement uses TRBV28 and TRBJ1-2; possibly TRBD1 for D (6 bases). This CDR3 contains 13 residues. Trimming shortened V by 4 bases and J by 4 bases, and 10 bases separated the two germline ends. Germline V gives CDR1 MDHEN, CDR2 SYDVKM. The CDR3, as DNA: TGTGCCAGCAGTTCCGGACAGACCTATGGCTACACCTTC. Amino acids: CASSSGQTYGYTF.

This clonotype has just a few counts. The chain carries TRBV5-1 and TRBJ2-7; perhaps TRBD2 as D (5 bases). This CDR3 comprises 14 residues. Germline values: CDR1 SGHRS, CDR2 YFSETQ. Trimming took 0 bases from V and 5 from J, leaving 12 bases between them. Here the CDR3 DNA reads TGCGCCAGCAGCTTGGCCAGTGAGGGCCACGAGCAGTACTTC. This translates into CASSLASEGHEQYF.

The chain joins TRBV6-5 to TRBJ2-1, with 9 bases identical to TRBD2. The CDR3 loop spans 15 amino acids. CDR1 and CDR2 from the germline V gene are MNHEY and SVGAGI. V lost 0 bases and J lost 7; bases outside the gene matches: 4. Here the CDR3 reads CASSYSSGRGNEQFF. The CDR3 coding sequence is TGTGCCAGCAGTTACTCTAGCGGGAGAGGGAATGAGCAGTTCTTC.

This clonotype was counted ten times or more. The chain joins TRBV14 to TRBJ2-3; 10 bases align to TRBD2. The germline V gene encodes CDR1 SGHDN and CDR2 FVKESK. The ends lost 0 bases at V and 3 bases at J; junction bases unmatched: 12. This CDR3 region has 19 residues. CDR3 sequence (DNA): TGTGCCAGCAGCCAAGATCTCCAGGCAGCGGGAGGGCGTACAGATACGCAGTATTTT. It encodes CASSQDLQAAGGRTDTQYF.